A selection of T cell receptor beta chains follows, all from one sample in a study of human T cells and chemical hapten exposure. TCRdb called the 5' RACE reads again in MiXCR, with one record for every CDR3 protein. This sample carries about 81,000 distinct CDR3 sequences, 6.5% to 8.5% of them seen once, and the ten largest clones take 2% to 2.5%. The origin of the receptors is a male donor in good health. Both conserved end residues are part of each CDR3. Each record gives: clone size, V gene, D gene, J gene, CDR3 protein, CDR3 DNA. The D gene is left open where the match is weak. Some rows have no size entry. The others give once, few or many, or a class for an expanded clone.

many	TRBV10-3	.	TRBJ2-7	CAISESKGPSYEQYF	TGTGCCATCAGTGAGTCAAAGGGCCCATCCTACGAGCAGTACTTC
.	TRBV25-1	.	TRBJ2-7	CASSELTGSSYEQYF	TGTGCCAGCAGTGAATTGACGGGAAGCTCCTACGAGCAGTACTTC
.	TRBV6-5	.	TRBJ1-2	CASSSTDRGYTF	TGTGCCAGCAGTTCCACCGACCGGGGCTACACCTTC
many	TRBV5-1	TRBD1	TRBJ1-2	CASSLGDSGYGYTF	TGCGCCAGCAGCTTGGGGGACAGTGGCTATGGCTACACCTTC
.	TRBV7-2	.	TRBJ1-1	CASSLVLGGAFF	TGTGCCAGCAGCTTAGTGCTTGGTGGAGCTTTCTTT
many	TRBV5-1	TRBD1	TRBJ2-1	CASSPDPPGQGRNEQFF	TGCGCCAGCAGCCCAGATCCTCCGGGACAGGGACGGAATGAGCAGTTCTTC
few	TRBV27	.	TRBJ1-2	CASGPNYGYTF	TGTGCCAGCGGCCCAAACTATGGCTACACCTTC
many	TRBV27	TRBD2	TRBJ2-3	CASSPRLAARTDTQYF	TGTGCCAGCAGTCCTCGACTAGCGGCCCGCACAGATACGCAGTATTTT
.	TRBV11-3	.	TRBJ2-1	CASRSRGGERQFF	TGTGCCAGCAGATCACGTGGTGGGGAGCGGCAGTTCTTC
many	TRBV12-5	TRBD1	TRBJ2-5	CASGLITGGEETQYF	TGTGCTAGTGGTTTGATTACAGGGGGCGAAGAGACCCAGTACTTC
.	TRBV19	TRBD1	TRBJ2-7	CASSQTGGTSYEQYF	TGTGCCAGTAGCCAGACAGGGGGCACCTCCTACGAGCAGTACTTC
few	TRBV9	.	TRBJ2-7	CASSVALNNYEQYF	TGTGCCAGCAGCGTAGCCTTAAACAACTACGAGCAGTACTTC
.	TRBV6-2/TRBV6-3	TRBD1	TRBJ1-2	CASSPPGQGNGYTF	TGTGCCAGCAGTCCACCGGGACAGGGGAATGGCTACACCTTC
few	TRBV7-2	.	TRBJ2-3	CASSPTRLHDTQYF	TGTGCCAGCAGCCCGACTAGACTTCATGATACGCAGTATTTT
few	TRBV4-2	.	TRBJ1-1	CASSQEPGLNTEAFF	TGTGCCAGCAGCCAAGAACCAGGGTTGAACACTGAAGCTTTCTTT
many	TRBV4-2	.	TRBJ2-3	CASSQDLPDTQYF	TGTGCCAGCAGCCAAGACCTCCCAGATACGCAGTATTTT
many	TRBV20-1	TRBD1	TRBJ1-1	CSARIDRGIAEAFF	TGCAGTGCCCGAATAGACAGGGGGATTGCTGAAGCTTTCTTT
few	TRBV28	TRBD2	TRBJ2-3	CASSSPGTTFTDTQYF	TGTGCCAGCAGTTCACCAGGGACTACCTTTACAGATACGCAGTATTTT
.	TRBV20-1	TRBD2	TRBJ2-3	CSAISGTSDTDTQYF	TGCAGTGCTATTTCCGGGACTAGCGACACAGATACGCAGTATTTT
few	TRBV7-9	TRBD2	TRBJ2-1	CASSPLLAGNYNEQFF	TGTGCCAGCAGTCCTCTTCTAGCGGGAAACTACAATGAGCAGTTCTTC
many	TRBV10-2	.	TRBJ1-1	CASMEGPPEAFF	TGCGCCAGCATGGAGGGGCCACCTGAAGCTTTCTTT
few	TRBV7-8	TRBD1	TRBJ2-7	CASSLGDRGRQYF	TGTGCCAGCAGCTTAGGGGACAGGGGTAGGCAGTACTTC
.	TRBV18	TRBD1	TRBJ2-5	CASSQGTAQETQYF	TGTGCCAGCTCACAGGGGACAGCCCAAGAGACCCAGTACTTC
many	TRBV6-1	TRBD1	TRBJ1-5	CASSPRTGWGNQPQHF	TGTGCCAGCAGTCCCAGGACAGGCTGGGGCAATCAGCCCCAGCATTTT
many	TRBV18	TRBD1	TRBJ2-1	CASSPEGGPYNNEQFF	TGTGCCAGCTCACCAGAAGGGGGCCCCTACAACAATGAGCAGTTCTTC
.	TRBV2	.	TRBJ1-1	CASSEQNTEAFF	TGTGCCAGCAGTGAACAGAACACTGAAGCTTTCTTT